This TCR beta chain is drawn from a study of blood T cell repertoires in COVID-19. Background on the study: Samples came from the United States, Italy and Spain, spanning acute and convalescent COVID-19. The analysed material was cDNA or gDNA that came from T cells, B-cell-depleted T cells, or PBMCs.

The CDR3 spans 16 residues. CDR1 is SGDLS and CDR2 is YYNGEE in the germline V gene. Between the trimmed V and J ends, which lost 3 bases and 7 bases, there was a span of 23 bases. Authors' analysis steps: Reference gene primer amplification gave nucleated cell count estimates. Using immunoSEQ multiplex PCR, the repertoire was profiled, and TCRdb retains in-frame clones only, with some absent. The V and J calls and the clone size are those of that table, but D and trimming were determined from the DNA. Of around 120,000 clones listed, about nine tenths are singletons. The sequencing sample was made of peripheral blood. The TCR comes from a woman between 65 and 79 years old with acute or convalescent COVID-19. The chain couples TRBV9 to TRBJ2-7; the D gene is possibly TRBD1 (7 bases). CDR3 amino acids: CASSANAGTVGGEQYF. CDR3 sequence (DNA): TGTGCCAGCAGCGCGAACGCAGGGACAGTAGGGGGGGAGCAGTACTTC.